These 12 T cell receptor beta chains were sequenced from one sample in a study of blood T cell repertoires in COVID-19. Only in-frame clones appear in the TCRdb table, and some are missing; sequencing was by immunoSEQ multiplex PCR. The sample has over 65,000 clones, approximately 80% seen once; the top ten hold 44%. Specimen: peripheral blood. These receptors all come from an elderly man with acute or convalescent COVID-19.

The CDR3 is CASSLNDRVGDTQYF. The CDR3 coding sequence is TGTGCCAGCAGCTTAAACGACAGGGTGGGAGATACGCAGTATTTT. This chain connects TRBV7-3 to TRBJ2-3; 7 bases match TRBD1. Germline CDR1 reads SGHTA; CDR2 reads FQGTGA. The CDR3 extends over 15 amino acids. Trimming cost V 1 base and J 5 bases; bases outside gene matches: 6.

J is TRBJ1-1 and V is TRBV5-1; a possible D gene is TRBD1 (6 bases). Germline V CDR1 and CDR2: SGHRS, YFSETQ. Trimming shortened V by 0 bases and J by 4 bases, and 13 bases separated the two germline ends. The CDR3 spans 15 residues. DNA of the CDR3: TGCGCCAGCAGCTTGGGGCACAGGGAGATCACTGAAGCTTTCTTT. This encodes CASSLGHREITEAFF.

The chain combines TRBV2 with TRBJ2-5, with 10 bases that match TRBD1. Germline loops: CDR1 SNHLY, CDR2 FYNNEI. The CDR3 covers 13 residues. V lost 6 bases to trimming and J lost 5 bases; unmatched junction nucleotides: 3. The CDR3 bases are TGTGCCAGCAGGGGGACAGGGGTGGAGACCCAGTACTTC. Amino acid sequence: CASRGTGVETQYF.

This chain connects TRBV9 to TRBJ2-1, with 9 positions matching TRBD2. Germline CDR1 SGDLS, CDR2 YYNGEE. The CDR3 totals 16 residues. J lost 7 bases, V lost 2 bases, and 10 bases had no gene match. The CDR3 here is CASSVGLAVFGNEQFF. CDR3 bases: TGTGCCAGCAGCGTGGGACTAGCCGTGTTTGGAAATGAGCAGTTCTTC.

The V and J genes are TRBV27 and TRBJ2-3, with 9 bases fitting TRBD1. With V trimmed by 8 bases and J by 3 bases, 9 bases remained unmatched. The V gene's germline CDR1 is MNHEY and CDR2 SMNVEV (reference sequence). The CDR3 spans 15 residues. The CDR3 loop is CASCKQGARTDTQYF. As DNA, the CDR3 is TGTGCCAGCTGTAAACAGGGGGCAAGAACAGATACGCAGTATTTT.

J is TRBJ2-3 and V is TRBV6-5; 9 bases fit TRBD2. Germline V gene lookup returns CDR1 MNHEY and CDR2 SVGAGI. The CDR3 runs 14 residues. V trimming: 2 bases; J trimming: 5 bases; junction bases outside the gene matches: 2. The CDR3 spells CASSYELAGDTQYF. As DNA, the CDR3 is TGTGCCAGCAGTTACGAACTAGCGGGAGATACGCAGTATTTT.

V and J are TRBV19 and TRBJ2-7; the match to TRBD2 covers 9 bases. CDR1 LNHDA and CDR2 SQIVND come from the germline V gene (reference sequence). This CDR3 has 14 residues. Trimming took 3 bases from V and 5 from J; bases not matched to a gene: 5. This CDR3 is CASSISGGWDEQYF. CDR3 nucleotide sequence: TGTGCCAGTAGTATTAGCGGGGGATGGGACGAGCAGTACTTC.

This chain uses TRBV5-1 with TRBJ2-1, with 9 bases lining up with TRBD2. V shed 7 bases and J 6 bases; nucleotides not matched to a gene: 14. The CDR3 consists of 16 residues. Germline V gene sequence: CDR1 SGHRS, CDR2 YFSETQ. CDR3 DNA sequence: TGCGCCAGCTGCCTGATGGTAGCGGGGGAGGGCAATGAGCAGTTCTTC. It encodes CASCLMVAGEGNEQFF.

V usage is TRBV5-1 and J usage is TRBJ2-6; D uncertain. Trimming pared 1 base from V and 0 bases from J, leaving 8 bases between. In germline, CDR1 is SGHRS, CDR2 YFSETQ. The CDR3 contains 16 residues. The CDR3 here is CASSLRQDSGANVLTF. CDR3 coding DNA: TGCGCCAGCAGCTTGCGTCAGGACTCTGGGGCCAACGTCCTGACTTTC.

This chain uses TRBV6-2 or TRBV6-3 with TRBJ2-3; D possibly corresponds to TRBD1 (6 bases). Germline CDR1 reads MNHEY; CDR2 reads SVGEGT. The CDR3 length is 17 residues. V lost 5 bases and J 2 bases, leaving 20 bases between the germline ends. The CDR3 nucleotides are TGTGCCAGCAGTCCCCTCTCCAGGGGACGAAACACAGATACGCAGTATTTT. It translates to CASSPLSRGRNTDTQYF.

The DNA of the CDR3 is TGTGCCAGCAGTGAATACGGGCAGGGCTACGAGCAGTACTTC. Residues: CASSEYGQGYEQYF. V usage is TRBV6-1 and J usage is TRBJ2-7, with D possibly TRBD1 on 5 matching bases. Trimming cost V 2 bases and J 3 bases, with 11 bases left between them. The CDR3 is 14 residues long. Germline CDR1 and CDR2: MNHNS and SASEGT.

The J gene is TRBJ2-7, the V gene TRBV2; D possibly corresponds to TRBD1 (6 bases). Trimming shortened V by 6 bases and J by 0 bases, and 15 bases separated the two germline ends. Germline V gene data show CDR1 as SNHLY and CDR2 as FYNNEI. This CDR3 contains 15 residues. The CDR3 loop is CASRDRPIPSYEQYF. CDR3 nucleotides: TGTGCCAGCAGGGACAGACCAATCCCCTCCTACGAGCAGTACTTC.